These T cell receptor beta chains were read from a single sample in a study of T cells in localized non-small cell lung cancer. TCRdb's table, derived via immunoSEQ multiplex PCR, lists solely in-frame clones and lacks some. This table holds under 35,000 clones, around 92% found once. The sample was peripheral blood mononuclear cells, taken before any cancer treatment. These receptors originate from a woman aged 40-69 years with stage III lung adenocarcinoma. Both conserved end residues are part of each CDR3. A D gene is named only where the DNA matches it firmly. The size field is filled for only some rows; it gives once, few, many or a size class.

V,J,D,size,DNA,CDR3
TRBV30,TRBJ2-6,-,-,TGTGCCTGGAGTGTTCCGGGGGCTGGGGCCAACGTCCTGACTTTC,CAWSVPGAGANVLTF
TRBV14,TRBJ2-1,-,-,TGTGCCAGCAGCACTAATATTCCCCATGAGCAGTTCTTC,CASSTNIPHEQFF
TRBV2,TRBJ2-4,TRBD2,-,TGTGCCAGCAGCCCACTAGCGGGGGGCCACAAAAACATTCAGTACTTC,CASSPLAGGHKNIQYF
TRBV10-2,TRBJ2-1,TRBD2,once,TGCGCCAGCCTAGGACTAGCGGGAGGGGCTGAGCAGTTCTTC,CASLGLAGGAEQFF
TRBV19,TRBJ2-6,-,-,TGTGCCAGTAGTCTATCTGTAGGGGCCAGCTCTGGGGCCAACGTCCTGACTTTC,CASSLSVGASSGANVLTF
TRBV10-3,TRBJ1-1,-,-,TGTGCCATCACCCGGGAGGCCTCGAACACTGAAGCTTTCTTT,CAITREASNTEAFF
TRBV6-5,TRBJ2-3,-,-,TGTGCCAGCACCGGAGATGGAGATACGCAGTATTTT,CASTGDGDTQYF
TRBV7-2,TRBJ1-3,-,-,TGTGCCAGCAGCCCGGACAGAAACACCATATATTTT,CASSPDRNTIYF
TRBV29-1,TRBJ2-1,-,-,TGCAGCGTTGCCTCGGACTCCTACAATGAGCAGTTCTTC,CSVASDSYNEQFF
TRBV5-6,TRBJ2-5,-,-,TGTGCCAGCAGCTTGGAGAAGACCCAGTACTTC,CASSLEKTQYF
TRBV29-1,TRBJ1-5,-,-,TGCAGCGTTGAAGAAACGGGAGACCATCGGCATTTT,CSVEETGDHRHF
TRBV19,TRBJ2-2,TRBD2,-,TGTGCCAGTAGTTTGACTAGCGTGGCCGGGGAGCTGTTTTTT,CASSLTSVAGELFF
TRBV19,TRBJ2-1,-,few,TGTGCCAGTAGTATAGGGCTAACAGATCACTCCTACAATGAGCAGTTCTTC,CASSIGLTDHSYNEQFF
TRBV29-1,TRBJ2-3,-,-,TGCAGCGTTGAAGCGGGCCCACGCACAGATACGCAGTATTTT,CSVEAGPRTDTQYF
TRBV13,TRBJ2-1,TRBD1,-,TGTGCCAGCCGACAGGGAACAAATGAGCAGTTCTTC,CASRQGTNEQFF
TRBV10-3,TRBJ2-5,-,-,TGTGCCATCGGAACCCAGGGTGGACAAGAGACCCAGTACTTC,CAIGTQGGQETQYF
TRBV2,TRBJ2-7,-,-,TGTGCCAGCACCCCCCAGGGGGGTTCGGACGAGCAGTACTTC,CASTPQGGSDEQYF
TRBV28,TRBJ1-5,TRBD1,-,TGTGCCAGCACCCTAATACAGGGGACACAGCCCCAGCATTTT,CASTLIQGTQPQHF
TRBV10-1,TRBJ2-7,TRBD2,few,TGCGCCAGCAGCGATAGACCGGGACTAGCGGGAGAGAGGGGCAAGTACGAGCAGTACTTC,CASSDRPGLAGERGKYEQYF
TRBV30,TRBJ1-3,-,-,TGTGCCTGGAGTGTGAATGGTAGAAACACCATATATTTT,CAWSVNGRNTIYF
TRBV9,TRBJ2-5,TRBD2,-,TGTGCCAGCAGCGTAGCCGGACTAGCGGGAGAGGAGACCCAGTACTTC,CASSVAGLAGEETQYF
TRBV5-5,TRBJ1-5,TRBD1,-,TGTGCCAGCAGCGACAGGGAGGGTCAGCCCCAGCATTTT,CASSDREGQPQHF
TRBV5-4,TRBJ2-3,TRBD2,-,TGTGCCAGCACCCTTGGGACTAGCGGATACACAGATACGCAGTATTTT,CASTLGTSGYTDTQYF
TRBV5-1,TRBJ2-2,-,-,TGCGCCAGCAGCTTTAAACCCGGGGAGCTGTTTTTT,CASSFKPGELFF
TRBV15,TRBJ1-1,-,-,TGTGCCACCAGCAGAGATCTGAACACTGAAGCTTTCTTT,CATSRDLNTEAFF